Below, one T cell receptor beta chain is given with its context. Seattle patient enrollment occurred during active infection, with longitudinal follow-up thereafter. Source study methods: Using reference gene primer amplification, nucleated cell counts were estimated. The method was immunoSEQ multiplex PCR; TCRdb's version includes in-frame clones alone and lacks a portion of them. The D gene and trimming were derived from the DNA, and the V and J assignments and clone size from that table. The data contain about 180,000 clones, 80% to 90% of them seen just once; the ten biggest clones take up around 5.4%. The CDR3 is made up of 12 amino acids. Germline V gene data show CDR1 as SNHLY and CDR2 as FYNNEI. V was shortened by 6 bases and J by 8 bases, with 13 bases between the two germline ends. The record originates from a study of blood T cell repertoires in COVID-19. For the study at large: In each case, the material was cDNA or gDNA derived from T cells, B-cell-depleted T cells, or PBMCs.

The chain combines TRBV2 with TRBJ1-1, with D maybe TRBD1 (5 bases). This TCR was sampled from a woman aged 45-60 years with COVID-19, enrolled during active disease. The sequencing sample was made of peripheral blood. The CDR3 DNA reads as TGTGCCAGCAGCCCAATGACAGTAGAAGCTTTCTTT. Translated, it gives CASSPMTVEAFF.